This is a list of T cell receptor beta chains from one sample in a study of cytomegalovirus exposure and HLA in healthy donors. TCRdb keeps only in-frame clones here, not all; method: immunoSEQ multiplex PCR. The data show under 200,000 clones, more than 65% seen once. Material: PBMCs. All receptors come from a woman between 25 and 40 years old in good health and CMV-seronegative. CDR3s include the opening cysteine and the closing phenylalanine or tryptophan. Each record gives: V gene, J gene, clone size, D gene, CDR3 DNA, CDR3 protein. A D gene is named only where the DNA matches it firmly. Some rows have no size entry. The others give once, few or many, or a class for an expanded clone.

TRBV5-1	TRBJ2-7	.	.	TGCGCCAGCAGCTTGGTTCCGGCGGCTGAGCAGTACTTC	CASSLVPAAEQYF
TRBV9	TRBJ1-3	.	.	TGTGCCAGCAGCGCCCAGGTCTCTGGAAACACCATATATTTT	CASSAQVSGNTIYF
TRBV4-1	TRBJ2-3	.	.	TGCGCCAGCAGCCATCCGGTACTAGGACGGGCTAGCACAGATACGCAGTATTTT	CASSHPVLGRASTDTQYF
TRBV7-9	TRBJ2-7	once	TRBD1	TGTGCCAGCAGCGGGACAGGCTACGAGCAGTACTTC	CASSGTGYEQYF
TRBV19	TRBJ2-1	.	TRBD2	TGTGCCAGTAGTGCGGGACTAGCGCCTTACAATGAGCAGTTCTTC	CASSAGLAPYNEQFF
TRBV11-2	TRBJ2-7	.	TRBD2	TGTGCCAGCAGTTCTAGCGGGAGGACCTACGAGCAGTACTTC	CASSSSGRTYEQYF
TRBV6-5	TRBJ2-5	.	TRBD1	TGTGCCAGCAGTAGGGGGGGACAGGGAGGGAAGACCCAGTACTTC	CASSRGGQGGKTQYF
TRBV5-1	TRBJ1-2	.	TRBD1	TGCGCCAGCAGCCCGGACAGGGGGAACTATGGCTACACCTTC	CASSPDRGNYGYTF
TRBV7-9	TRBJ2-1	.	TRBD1	TGTGCCAGCAGCCCCCGCGGACAGGGTGGCATAGACAATGAGCAGTTCTTC	CASSPRGQGGIDNEQFF
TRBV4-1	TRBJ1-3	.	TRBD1	TGCGCCAGCAGCCACGGGACAGGGGGTATCATTTCTGGAAACACCATATATTTT	CASSHGTGGIISGNTIYF
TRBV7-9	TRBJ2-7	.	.	TGTGCCAGCAGCTCAAGATTGGGCGCCTACGAGCAGTACTTC	CASSSRLGAYEQYF
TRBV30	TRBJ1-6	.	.	TGTGCCTGGAGTGTAGTCGGGGGGCCGGCTTCACCCCTCCACTTT	CAWSVVGGPASPLHF
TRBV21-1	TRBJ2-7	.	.	TGTGCCAGCAGCATCGGTAACCGGGACTTCTACGAGCAGTACTTC	CASSIGNRDFYEQYF
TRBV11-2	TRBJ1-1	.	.	TGTGCCAGCAGCTTAGTTTTGGGACAGAACACTGAAGCTTTCTTT	CASSLVLGQNTEAFF
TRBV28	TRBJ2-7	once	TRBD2	TGTGCCAGTATTGGGACTAGCGACCCTTACGAGCAGTACTTC	CASIGTSDPYEQYF
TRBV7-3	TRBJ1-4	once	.	TGTGCCAGCAGCTTCCAAGGGGGTGCAACTAATGAAAAACTGTTTTTT	CASSFQGGATNEKLFF
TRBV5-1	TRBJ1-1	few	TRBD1	TGCGCCAGCAGCTTGGGAGGGACAGGGGGAGCCCCGGGGACTGAAGCTTTCTTT	CASSLGGTGGAPGTEAFF
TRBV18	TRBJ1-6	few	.	TGTGCCAGCTCACCAACGGCGGGGAACTCACCCCTCCACTTT	CASSPTAGNSPLHF
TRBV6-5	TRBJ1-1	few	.	TGTGCCACACAGGGTGGACGGTCGAACACTGAAGCTTTCTTT	CATQGGRSNTEAFF
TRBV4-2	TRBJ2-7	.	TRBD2	TGTACCAGCAGCCAAGATGAGGCTAGCGGGAGTGGGGAGCAGTACTTC	CTSSQDEASGSGEQYF
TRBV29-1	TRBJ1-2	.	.	TGCAGCGTCAAACTCGTACCGGGTGGCTACACCTTC	CSVKLVPGGYTF
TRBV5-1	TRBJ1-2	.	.	TGCGCCAGCAGCTTGGTTGGCAGTTCGGAGCCTAACTATGGCTACACCTTC	CASSLVGSSEPNYGYTF
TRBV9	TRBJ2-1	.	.	TGTGCCAGCAGCGTAAAGGGGGTCAATGAGCAGTTCTTC	CASSVKGVNEQFF